This T cell receptor (beta chain) was captured by sequencing in a study of OX40 agonist ivuxolimab in advanced cancers. Overall study context: The patients' treatment was ivuxolimab, an agonistic anti-OX40 (CD134) antibody. Antecedent anti-PD-1, anti-PD-L1 or anti-CTLA-4 therapy was permissible, with roughly 36% having received some. Overall study findings and caveats: Not determined was the antigen specificity of the expanded peripheral T cells. By week 6 at 0.1 to 3.0 mg/kg, blood CD4+ and CD8+ T cells had expanded clonally.

V dropped 0 bases and J dropped 3; count of bases not matched to a gene: 8. Germline V gene data show CDR1 as KGHSY and CDR2 as FQNENV. This CDR3 is 17 amino acids long. The data were produced by immunoSEQ multiplex PCR, yet TCRdb's version contains in-frame clones alone and is incomplete. The sample shows some 100,000 clones, roughly 90% of them seen only once. Worth noting for this clone: The antigen remains unidentified.

Sequences were derived from CD4+ or CD8+ T cells sorted from blood, sampled in a trial of the OX40 agonist ivuxolimab. The receptor was derived from an adult with an advanced solid tumor such as melanoma, head and neck, liver or kidney cancer. V usage is TRBV16 and J usage is TRBJ2-5; 9 nucleotides match TRBD1. This CDR3 reads CASSQSGQGRAKETQYF. In DNA form, the CDR3 reads TGTGCCAGCAGCCAATCGGGACAGGGCAGGGCGAAAGAGACCCAGTACTTC. The full variable domain, with the rest looked up from reference TRBV16 and TRBJ2-5, is GEEVAQTPKHLVRGEGQKAKLYCAPIKGHSYVFWYQQVLKNEFKFLISFQNENVFDETGMPKERFSAKCLPNSPCSLEIQATKLEDSAVYFCASSQSGQGRAKETQYFGPGTRLLVL.